These 4 T cell receptor beta chains were sequenced from one sample in a study of regulatory T cells in long-lasting Graves disease. Time point specified: newly diagnosed GD, antithyroid drugs for less than 3 months. PBMC RNA served as the TCR library source. Combining iRepertoire HTBI primers with Arm-PCR of CDR3 regions, the authors built TCR beta libraries. One entry per CDR3 protein, called by TCRdb with MiXCR from the multiplex PCR reads. The sample consists of hundreds of thousands of distinct CDR3 sequences, less than 15% of them appearing once. These data are also associated with another study on T cells in Graves' hyperthyroidism and ophthalmopathy.

Sequences were derived from peripheral blood mononuclear cells (PBMCs), sampled at new diagnosis, from a patient treated with antithyroid drugs. The receptors shown here come from a man younger than 40 with Graves disease.

Only a few counts were recorded for this clonotype. The rearrangement links TRBV20-1 to TRBJ1-2; possibly TRBD1 for D (5 bases). This CDR3 region has 11 residues. Germline CDR1 DFQATT, CDR2 SNEGSKA (reference sequence). Trimming took 1 base from V and 7 from J, leaving 7 bases between them. The CDR3 DNA sequence: TGCAGTGCTAGAGGGGGGATTGGCTACACCTTC. It specifies CSARGGIGYTF.

This clonotype was seen repeatedly, ten times or more. The gene calls are TRBV29-1 and TRBJ2-1; 12 bases line up with TRBD1. The germline CDR1 and CDR2 sequences are SQVTM and ANQGSEA. Germline trimming cut 4 bases from V and 7 bases from J; bases unmatched to any gene: 8. This CDR3 has 15 residues. The CDR3 loop reads CSVGPGQGALNEQFF. DNA of the CDR3: TGCAGCGTTGGACCGGGACAGGGGGCTCTTAATGAGCAGTTCTTC.

This clonotype has a count of ten or more. V gene TRBV4-1 combines with J gene TRBJ2-1; D gene uncertain. This CDR3 comprises 13 residues. Between the trimmed V and J ends, which lost 0 bases and 10 bases, there was a span of 10 bases. Looked up from germline, CDR1 is MGHRA and CDR2 is YSYEKL. CDR3 sequence reads: CASSQEGISEQFF. The CDR3 coding sequence is TGCGCCAGCAGCCAAGAGGGAATCTCCGAGCAGTTCTTC.

This clonotype was seen a handful of times. V usage is TRBV5-6 and J usage is TRBJ2-3; a weak D match, TRBD1 (6 bases). From germline, CDR1 is SGHDT and CDR2 YYEEEE. The CDR3 spans 15 residues. Trimming removed 0 bases from V and 4 bases from J, with 12 bases in between. The CDR3 spells CASSLVGARADTQYF. CDR3 nucleotide sequence: TGTGCCAGCAGCTTGGTGGGGGCGCGTGCAGATACGCAGTATTTT.